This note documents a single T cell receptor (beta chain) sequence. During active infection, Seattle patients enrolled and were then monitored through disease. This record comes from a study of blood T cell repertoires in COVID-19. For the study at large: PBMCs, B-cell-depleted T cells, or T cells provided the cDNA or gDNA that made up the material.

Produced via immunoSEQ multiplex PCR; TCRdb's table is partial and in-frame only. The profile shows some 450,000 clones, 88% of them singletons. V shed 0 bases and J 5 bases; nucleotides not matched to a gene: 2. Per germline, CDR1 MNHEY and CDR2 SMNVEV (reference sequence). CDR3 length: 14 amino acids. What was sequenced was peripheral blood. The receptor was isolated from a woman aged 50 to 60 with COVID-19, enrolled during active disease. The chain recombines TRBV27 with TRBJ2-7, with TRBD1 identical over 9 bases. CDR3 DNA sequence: TGTGCCAGCAGTTTATCGACAGGGGGTAACGAGCAGTACTTC. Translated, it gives CASSLSTGGNEQYF.